These T cell receptor beta chains were read from a single sample in a study of T cell changes during pregnancy in multiple sclerosis. Method: immunoSEQ multiplex PCR; TCRdb's copy keeps in-frame clones and lacks some. The table shows around 77,000 clones, with 90% to 95% occurring only once. Sequences were derived from peripheral blood, sampled in the third trimester of pregnancy. The receptors stem from a female donor in good health, enrolled as a control in a pregnancy study. CDR3s include the opening cysteine and the closing phenylalanine or tryptophan. The D gene is left open where the match is weak. Not all rows give a size; the values are once, few, many and, for expanded clones, a class.

>TRBV28|TRBJ2-7|-|-
CASREGSRSEQYF
TGTGCCAGCAGGGAGGGCAGCCGATCGGAGCAGTACTTC
>TRBV4-3|TRBJ2-7|-|-
CASSLDVYGSGIGRYEQYF
TGCGCCAGCAGCCTTGATGTTTACGGGAGTGGGATAGGACGCTACGAGCAGTACTTC
>TRBV20-1|TRBJ2-1|-|-
CSASNLEQFF
TGCAGTGCTAGCAATCTAGAGCAGTTCTTC
>TRBV9|TRBJ2-7|once|-
CASSVGRTDTYEQYF
TGTGCCAGCAGCGTAGGCAGAACAGATACCTACGAGCAGTACTTC
>TRBV2|TRBJ2-1|-|-
CASSGVLGEQFF
TGTGCCAGCAGTGGAGTACTAGGCGAGCAGTTCTTC
>TRBV19|TRBJ1-2|once|TRBD1
CASSIPDRVYGYTF
TGTGCCAGTAGTATCCCTGACAGGGTATATGGCTACACCTTC
>TRBV2|TRBJ1-2|-|TRBD1
CASSVGVGITGGGYTF
TGTGCCAGCAGTGTCGGGGTCGGGATAACAGGGGGTGGCTACACCTTC
>TRBV7-2|TRBJ1-4|-|-
CASSFRLEAGISDEKLFF
TGTGCCAGCAGCTTTAGGCTTGAAGCAGGGATCTCCGATGAAAAACTGTTTTTT
>TRBV7-2|TRBJ1-6|-|-
CASAPLLGQNSPLHF
TGTGCCAGCGCCCCCTTGCTCGGACAGAATTCACCCCTCCACTTT
>TRBV7-9|TRBJ2-5|-|TRBD2
CASSLYGGQETQYF
TGTGCCAGCAGCTTGTACGGGGGGCAAGAGACCCAGTACTTC
>TRBV5-1|TRBJ2-5|-|TRBD2
CASSLFASGREQETQYF
TGCGCCAGCAGCTTGTTCGCTAGCGGGAGGGAACAAGAGACCCAGTACTTC
>TRBV4-2|TRBJ2-1|-|TRBD1
CASSQRGQGLGDNEQFF
TGTGCCAGCAGCCAACGTGGACAGGGTTTGGGAGACAATGAGCAGTTCTTC
>TRBV5-4|TRBJ1-1|-|TRBD1
CASSLALTGTGGAFF
TGTGCCAGCAGCTTGGCCCTGACAGGGACTGGTGGAGCTTTCTTT
>TRBV7-6|TRBJ2-1|-|TRBD2
CASSGSRTSGSSYNEQFF
TGTGCCAGCAGCGGTAGCAGAACTAGCGGTAGCTCCTACAATGAGCAGTTCTTC
>TRBV28|TRBJ2-3|-|-
CASSAAEEGITDTQYF
TGTGCCAGCAGTGCTGCGGAGGAAGGGATCACAGATACGCAGTATTTT
>TRBV15|TRBJ1-5|-|-
CATSSTGRSNQPQHF
TGTGCCACCAGCTCTACAGGGAGAAGCAATCAGCCCCAGCATTTT
>TRBV11-2|TRBJ2-3|-|TRBD1
CASSLGYRGEDTDTQYF
TGTGCCAGCAGCTTAGGGTACAGGGGGGAGGACACAGATACGCAGTATTTT
>TRBV27|TRBJ1-5|-|TRBD1
CATAGTGINQPQHF
TGTGCCACCGCCGGGACAGGCATCAATCAGCCCCAGCATTTT
>TRBV6-6|TRBJ2-2|-|TRBD1
CATGTGGNTGELFF
TGTGCCACCGGGACAGGGGGCAACACCGGGGAGCTGTTTTTT
>TRBV6-1|TRBJ1-1|-|-
CASSDYNTEAFF
TGTGCCAGCAGTGATTATAACACTGAAGCTTTCTTT
>TRBV19|TRBJ1-1|-|-
CASRESLNTEAFF
TGTGCCAGCCGTGAAAGCCTGAACACTGAAGCTTTCTTT
>TRBV4-1|TRBJ1-6|-|-
CASSQDWQGPTSPLHF
TGCGCCAGCAGCCAAGATTGGCAGGGGCCGACTTCACCCCTCCACTTT
>TRBV6-5|TRBJ2-7|-|-
CASSLGAQAGDEQYF
TGTGCCAGCAGTTTAGGGGCACAGGCTGGCGACGAGCAGTACTTC
>TRBV4-3|TRBJ2-5|-|TRBD2
CASSLMRGTSGETQYF
TGCGCCAGCAGCCTCATGAGAGGGACTAGCGGGGAGACCCAGTACTTC
>TRBV6-5|TRBJ1-2|-|-
CASSRGTANYGYTF
TGTGCCAGCAGTCGGGGGACGGCCAACTATGGCTACACCTTC
>TRBV5-4|TRBJ2-7|once|TRBD2
CASSATRGTSGYEQYF
TGTGCCAGCAGCGCTACCCGTGGGACTAGCGGCTACGAGCAGTACTTC
>TRBV28|TRBJ2-7|once|TRBD2
CASSFIAGTPYEQYF
TGTGCCAGCAGTTTCATAGCGGGAACACCCTACGAGCAGTACTTC
>TRBV5-1|TRBJ1-3|-|-
CASSLGFSSGNTIYF
TGCGCCAGCAGCTTGGGGTTCAGCTCTGGAAACACCATATATTTT
>TRBV5-4|TRBJ2-1|-|TRBD2
CASSLALTSGAVYNEQFF
TGTGCCAGCAGCTTGGCCCTCACTAGCGGGGCCGTCTACAATGAGCAGTTCTTC
>TRBV5-1|TRBJ2-5|-|TRBD2
CASSWTSSEETQYF
TGCGCCAGCAGCTGGACTAGCTCGGAGGAGACCCAGTACTTC
>TRBV30|TRBJ1-6|-|-
CAWRRLSYNSPLHF
TGTGCCTGGAGGAGGCTTTCCTATAATTCACCCCTCCACTTT
>TRBV25-1|TRBJ2-7|-|-
CASTGRGSRTSYEQYF
TGTGCCAGCACCGGCAGGGGTAGTCGAACGTCCTACGAGCAGTACTTC
>TRBV5-1|TRBJ2-3|-|TRBD1
CASSSWTGGGADTQYF
TGCGCCAGCAGCTCCTGGACAGGGGGCGGCGCAGATACGCAGTATTTT
>TRBV4-1|TRBJ2-2|few|TRBD2
CASSQDRGAGGYTGELFF
TGCGCCAGCAGCCAAGATAGGGGAGCGGGGGGGTACACCGGGGAGCTGTTTTTT
>TRBV6-1|TRBJ2-7|-|TRBD1
CASRGDRGSSYEQYF
TGTGCCAGCAGGGGGGACAGGGGAAGCTCCTACGAGCAGTACTTC
>TRBV19|TRBJ2-3|-|-
CASSDAGRLTDTQYF
TGTGCCAGTAGTGATGCGGGCCGACTCACAGATACGCAGTATTTT
>TRBV27|TRBJ2-7|once|-
CASSLTGAAYEQYF
TGTGCCAGCAGTTTAACGGGAGCGGCCTACGAGCAGTACTTC
>TRBV7-6|TRBJ1-3|once|-
CASSLRTPTSGNTIYF
TGTGCCAGCAGCTTACGGACACCCACATCTGGAAACACCATATATTTT
>TRBV6-6|TRBJ1-5|-|-
CASSYSGGAGQPQHF
TGTGCCAGCAGTTACTCAGGGGGGGCGGGTCAGCCCCAGCATTTT
>TRBV6-1|TRBJ1-1|-|-
CASGLSYMNTEAFF
TGTGCCAGCGGACTCAGTTACATGAACACTGAAGCTTTCTTT